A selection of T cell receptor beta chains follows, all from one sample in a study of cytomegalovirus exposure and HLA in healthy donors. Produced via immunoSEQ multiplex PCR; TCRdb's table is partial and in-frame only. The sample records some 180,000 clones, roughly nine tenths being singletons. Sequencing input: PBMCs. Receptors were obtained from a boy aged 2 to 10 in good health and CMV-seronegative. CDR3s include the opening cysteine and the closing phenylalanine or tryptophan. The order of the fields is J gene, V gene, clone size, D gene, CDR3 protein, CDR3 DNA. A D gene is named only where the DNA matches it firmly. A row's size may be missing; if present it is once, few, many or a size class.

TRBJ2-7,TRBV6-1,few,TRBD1,CASSEIGTGSYEQYF,TGTGCCAGCAGTGAGATTGGGACAGGGAGCTACGAGCAGTACTTC
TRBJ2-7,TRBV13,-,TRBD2,CASSSGRRGEQYF,TGTGCCAGCAGCAGCGGGAGGAGGGGGGAGCAGTACTTC
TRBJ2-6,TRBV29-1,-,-,CSVDRVSGANVLTF,TGCAGCGTTGACAGGGTTTCTGGGGCCAACGTCCTGACTTTC
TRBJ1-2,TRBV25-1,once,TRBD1,CASSDPGTGDYGYTF,TGTGCCAGCAGTGACCCCGGGACAGGGGACTATGGCTACACCTTC
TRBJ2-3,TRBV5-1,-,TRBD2,CASRDAGGLRADTQYF,TGCGCCAGCAGGGATGCGGGGGGCCTCCGGGCAGATACGCAGTATTTT
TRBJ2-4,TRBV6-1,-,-,CASSEEAPLSNLAKNIQYF,TGTGCCAGCAGTGAAGAAGCCCCGCTTTCTAACTTAGCCAAAAACATTCAGTACTTC
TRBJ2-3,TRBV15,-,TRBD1,CATSSRTGTDTQYF,TGTGCCACCAGCTCGCGGACAGGGACAGATACGCAGTATTTT
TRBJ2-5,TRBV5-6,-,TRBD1,CASSLRTGTGRETQYF,TGTGCCAGCAGCTTGCGAACCGGGACAGGGCGGGAGACCCAGTACTTC
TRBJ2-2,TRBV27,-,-,CASSFYRTGELFF,TGTGCCAGCAGTTTCTACAGAACCGGGGAGCTGTTTTTT
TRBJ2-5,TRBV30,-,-,CAWSLRVQETQYF,TGTGCCTGGAGTCTCAGGGTTCAGGAGACCCAGTACTTC
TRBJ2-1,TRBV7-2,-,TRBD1,CASSADRGSYNEQFF,TGTGCCAGCAGCGCAGACAGGGGATCCTACAATGAGCAGTTCTTC
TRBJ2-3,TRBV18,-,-,CASSPRLGTDTQYF,TGTGCCAGCTCACCACGGCTTGGCACAGATACGCAGTATTTT
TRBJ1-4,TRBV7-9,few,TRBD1,CASRRTGLNEKLFF,TGTGCCAGCAGAAGGACAGGGCTGAATGAAAAACTGTTTTTT
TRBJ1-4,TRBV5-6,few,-,CASSSLAGPNEKLFF,TGTGCCAGCAGCTCCCTGGCAGGTCCCAATGAAAAACTGTTTTTT
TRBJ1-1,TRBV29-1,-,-,CSVASGTPNTEAFF,TGCAGCGTTGCTAGCGGGACACCGAACACTGAAGCTTTCTTT
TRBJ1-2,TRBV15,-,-,CATSRDTGTTYGYTF,TGTGCCACCAGCAGAGATACCGGGACAACTTATGGCTACACCTTC
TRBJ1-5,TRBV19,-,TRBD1,CASSNQGQGTNQPQHF,TGTGCCAGTAGTAACCAGGGACAGGGGACCAATCAGCCCCAGCATTTT
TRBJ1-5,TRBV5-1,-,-,CASREGRNSNQPQHF,TGCGCCAGCAGGGAGGGACGGAATAGCAATCAGCCCCAGCATTTT
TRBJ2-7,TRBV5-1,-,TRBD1,CASSSTGTYEQYF,TGCGCCAGCAGCTCGACAGGGACCTACGAGCAGTACTTC
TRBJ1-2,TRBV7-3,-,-,CASSPGTSQGYGYTF,TGTGCCAGCAGCCCTGGTACGAGTCAGGGCTATGGCTACACCTTC
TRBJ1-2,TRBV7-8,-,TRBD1,CASSFDRGRESGYTF,TGTGCCAGCAGCTTCGACAGGGGGCGGGAGAGTGGCTACACCTTC
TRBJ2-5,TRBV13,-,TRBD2,CASSLALRIAGGQETQYF,TGTGCCAGCAGCTTAGCCCTCCGAATAGCGGGGGGGCAAGAGACCCAGTACTTC
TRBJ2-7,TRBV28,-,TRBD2,CASSIIGLAENSYEQYF,TGTGCCAGCAGTATTATCGGGCTAGCGGAAAATTCATACGAGCAGTACTTC
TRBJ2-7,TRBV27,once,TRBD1,CASKVIGQGTSYEQYF,TGTGCCAGCAAGGTTATAGGACAGGGTACATCATACGAGCAGTACTTC
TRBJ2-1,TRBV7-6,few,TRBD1,CASSLGQGILNEQFF,TGTGCCAGCAGCTTGGGACAGGGAATCCTAAATGAGCAGTTCTTC
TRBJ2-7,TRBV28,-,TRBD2,CASKRGGYEQYF,TGTGCCAGCAAGCGGGGTGGCTACGAGCAGTACTTC
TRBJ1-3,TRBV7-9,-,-,CASSPADWRRNTIYF,TGTGCCAGCAGCCCCGCGGACTGGCGGCGCAACACCATATATTTT
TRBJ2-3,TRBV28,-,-,CASSSYAGQTDTQYF,TGTGCCAGCAGTTCGTACGCTGGACAGACAGATACGCAGTATTTT
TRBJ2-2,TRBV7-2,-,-,CASSLAGGELFF,TGTGCCAGCAGCTTAGCCGGCGGGGAGCTGTTTTTT
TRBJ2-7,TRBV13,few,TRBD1,CASSLVRDSRGPGKNEQYF,TGTGCCAGCAGCTTAGTCCGGGACAGTCGGGGACCGGGTAAAAACGAGCAGTACTTC
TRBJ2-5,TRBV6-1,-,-,CASFRRTEETQYF,TGTGCCAGCTTTAGGAGGACAGAAGAGACCCAGTACTTC
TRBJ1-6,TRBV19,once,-,CARLWQYNSPLHF,TGTGCCAGGTTATGGCAGTATAATTCACCCCTCCACTTT
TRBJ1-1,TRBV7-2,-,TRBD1,CASSFGPGTGSTEAFF,TGTGCCAGCAGCTTTGGGCCCGGGACAGGGAGCACTGAAGCTTTCTTT
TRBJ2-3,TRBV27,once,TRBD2,CAAAGGLRGTDTQYF,TGTGCCGCGGCGGGGGGACTTCGTGGTACAGATACGCAGTATTTT
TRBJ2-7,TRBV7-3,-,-,CASSFNSAPYYEQYF,TGTGCCAGCAGCTTTAACTCCGCCCCGTACTACGAGCAGTACTTC
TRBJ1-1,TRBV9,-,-,CASSTTPMNTEAFF,TGTGCCAGCAGCACGACACCTATGAACACTGAAGCTTTCTTT
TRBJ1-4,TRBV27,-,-,CASSPTGIYEKLFF,TGTGCCAGCAGTCCCACAGGGATATATGAAAAACTGTTTTTT
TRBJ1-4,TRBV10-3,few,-,CAISERQGLEKLFF,TGTGCCATCAGTGAGAGGCAGGGGTTGGAAAAACTGTTTTTT
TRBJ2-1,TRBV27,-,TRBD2,CASSLGSGRADNEQFF,TGTGCCAGCAGTTTAGGCAGCGGGAGGGCCGACAATGAGCAGTTCTTC
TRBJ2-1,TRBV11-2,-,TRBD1,CASSLRWGGQGAWEQFF,TGTGCCAGCAGCCTTAGATGGGGGGGACAGGGGGCTTGGGAGCAGTTCTTC
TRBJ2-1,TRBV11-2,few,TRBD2,CASSLRGGADKRNEQFF,TGTGCCAGCAGCTTACGCGGGGGTGCCGATAAGCGCAATGAGCAGTTCTTC